This TCR beta chain was retrieved from a study of blood T cells in healthy people across ages. Study results and caveats: Diversity of TCR beta per million T cells declined in a roughly linear way with age.

This clonotype was found a few times. Its antigen is unknown. This CDR3 has 14 amino acids. Per germline, CDR1 MGHDK and CDR2 SYGVNS. Trimming cost V 6 bases and J 4 bases; bases outside gene matches: 6. Next came a second PCR, run for about 6 to 11 cycles, which used a sample-barcoded 5' primer along with a J-beta primer mix. TCRdb processed the 5' RACE reads anew with MiXCR; each CDR3 protein has one entry. The table lists roughly 410,000 distinct CDR3 sequences, 45% to 60% of them singletons, with 45% to 65% in the top ten. Donors were systemically healthy Caucasian individuals from Russia aged roughly 6 to 95 years.

V gene TRBV25-1 combines with J gene TRBJ1-1; the match to TRBD1 covers 9 bases. Sequencing used blood. The TCR was taken from a man in his sixties in good health. CDR3 bases: TGTGCCAGCAGCGCCGGGACAGGGTCCACTGAAGCTTTCTTT. It encodes CASSAGTGSTEAFF.